The 18 T cell receptor beta chains below all came from one sample that was sequenced in a study of naive and memory T cell subsets. TCR cDNA received a 3' ligated oligonucleotide that carried a UMI. Amplification of ligated cDNA took four PCR rounds with SP2 and nested alpha and beta constant primers. TCRdb used MiXCR to reprocess the 5' RACE reads, holding one entry per CDR3 protein. This sample has 55,000 to 65,000 distinct CDR3 sequences; 8% occur once, and the top ten carry about 19%. These receptors all come from a female donor in good health.

This clonotype was seen ten or more times. This sequence joins TRBV20-1 and TRBJ2-5; TRBD1 matches at 8 bases. The CDR3 contains 16 residues. Germline lookup yields CDR1 DFQATT and CDR2 SNEGSKA (reference sequence). J gave up 5 bases and V 6 bases, and 17 bases lay outside the gene matches. Written as DNA, the CDR3 is TGCAGTGCCTGGGGTCAGGGGGCCCGCGGAAGGGAGACCCAGTACTTC. It is translated as CSAWGQGARGRETQYF.

This clonotype came up a few times. The chain has TRBV29-1 and TRBJ2-1, with 9 bases identical to TRBD2. The CDR3 spans 15 residues. Germline CDR1 SQVTM, CDR2 ANQGSEA. J gave up 7 bases and V 1 base, and 8 bases lay outside the gene matches. The CDR3 region has the DNA TGCAGCGTTGAAGGGGTAGCGGGGGTAATAAATGAGCAGTTCTTC. This translates into CSVEGVAGVINEQFF.

This chain links TRBV7-6 with TRBJ1-1; D call uncertain. The CDR3 sequence is 15 residues long. Germline CDR1 is SGHVS and CDR2 is FNYEAQ. V lost 5 bases and J 1 base, leaving 14 bases between the germline ends. The CDR3 loop is CASSPGPVQNTEAFF. The CDR3 nucleotides are TGTGCCAGCAGCCCGGGTCCCGTACAGAACACTGAAGCTTTCTTT.

The V gene is TRBV2, the J gene TRBJ2-1; D gene ambiguous. Germline assignment: CDR1 SNHLY and CDR2 FYNNEI. CDR3 length: 11 residues. Between the trimmed V and J ends, which lost 4 bases and 2 bases, there was a span of 0 bases. CDR3 loop: CASSAYNEQFF. The CDR3 DNA reads TGTGCCAGCAGTGCCTACAATGAGCAGTTCTTC.

This clonotype was detected ten times or more. V usage is TRBV20-1 and J usage is TRBJ1-2; no firm D call. Germline CDR1 reads DFQATT; CDR2 reads SNEGSKA (reference sequence). The CDR3 totals 13 residues. V was clipped by 3 bases and J by 0 bases, with 8 bases between them. For the CDR3, the DNA is TGCAGTGCTAGTAGGGTAACTAACTATGGCTACACCTTC. Translation gives CSASRVTNYGYTF.

This clonotype was observed at least ten times. V is TRBV4-1 and J is TRBJ2-3; 9 bases are shared with TRBD1. Germline V lookup: CDR1 MGHRA, CDR2 YSYEKL. The CDR3 runs to 18 residues. After removal of 1 base from V and 2 bases from J, the junction contained 10 bases not matched to a gene. The DNA of the CDR3 is TGCGCCAGCAGCCAAGTTATGACCGGGACAGGGAACACAGATACGCAGTATTTT. It yields the protein CASSQVMTGTGNTDTQYF.

V is TRBV20-1 and J is TRBJ1-5, with D possibly TRBD1 on 5 matching bases. This CDR3 has 16 residues. Germline assignment: CDR1 DFQATT and CDR2 SNEGSKA (reference sequence). The germline V and J ends were trimmed by 1 base and 0 bases, with 13 bases remaining between them. The CDR3 DNA is TGCAGTGCTAGAGGGGCGGGGCAGAATAGCAATCAGCCCCAGCATTTT. This translates into CSARGAGQNSNQPQHF.

This chain joins TRBV12-3 or TRBV12-4 and TRBJ2-1; the match to TRBD1 covers 9 bases. V lost 5 bases and J lost 8; bases outside the gene matches: 10. The CDR3 contains 15 residues. This CDR3 reads CASSHRDRVRDEQFF. The DNA of the CDR3 is TGTGCCAGCAGTCATCGGGACAGGGTTAGGGATGAGCAGTTCTTC.

This clonotype was recorded many times. This sequence joins TRBV6-5 and TRBJ1-1, with D possibly matching TRBD1 (5 bases). This CDR3 comprises 14 residues. CDR1 is MNHEY, CDR2 SVGAGI, per germline. V was clipped by 8 bases and J by 4 bases, with 17 bases between them. The CDR3 loop is CASAFSVGGTEAFF. In DNA form, the CDR3 reads TGTGCCAGCGCTTTCTCGGTGGGGGGCACTGAAGCTTTCTTT.

This clonotype was seen ten or more times. The rearrangement links TRBV9 to TRBJ1-1; no definite D call. Trimming removed 5 bases from V and 10 bases from J, with 9 bases in between. Per germline, CDR1 SGDLS and CDR2 YYNGEE. This CDR3 spans 10 amino acids. The CDR3 DNA sequence: TGTGCCAGCAGAACCTCGGCAGCTTTCTTT. Amino acids: CASRTSAAFF.

This clonotype showed up just a few times. The chain carries TRBV19 and TRBJ2-2; TRBD2 matches at 12 bases. The CDR3 is made up of 16 amino acids. Germline trimming cut 5 bases from V and 5 bases from J; bases unmatched to any gene: 6. From germline, CDR1 is LNHDA and CDR2 SQIVND (reference sequence). CDR3 in amino acids: CASSSGLAGRTGELFF. The DNA for the CDR3 is TGTGCCAGTAGTTCCGGACTAGCGGGACGAACCGGGGAGCTGTTTTTT.

With respect to this clonotype: One base away lies a much larger clone, so this may be a sequencing read error. The genes are TRBV7-9 and TRBJ1-4; D unclear. CDR1 and CDR2 (germline): SEHNR, FQNEAQ (reference sequence). The CDR3 covers 14 residues. CDR3 region: CANSLNTGNEKLFF. CDR3 nucleotides: TGTGCCAACAGCTTGAATACTGGAAATGAAAAACTGTTTTTT.

This clonotype was found a few times. V usage is TRBV11-3 and J usage is TRBJ2-1, with TRBD2 matching over 8 bases. The V segment lost 5 bases and the J segment 2 bases; nucleotides outside the gene matches: 2. The CDR3 contains 14 residues. Looked up from germline, CDR1 is SGHNT and CDR2 is YENEEA. The CDR3 is CASSPGGPYNEQFF. CDR3 sequence (DNA): TGTGCCAGCAGCCCGGGAGGGCCCTACAATGAGCAGTTCTTC.

The chain joins TRBV7-9 to TRBJ2-7, with D possibly being TRBD1 or TRBD2 (5 bases each). CDR1 and CDR2 (germline): SEHNR, FQNEAQ (reference sequence). The CDR3 extends over 14 amino acids. Between the trimmed V and J ends, which lost 3 bases and 5 bases, there was a span of 14 bases. The CDR3 DNA reads as TGTGCCAGCAGCTTGGGGACGGCTAGGGACGAGCAGTACTTC. It translates to CASSLGTARDEQYF.

The V and J genes are TRBV6-2 or TRBV6-3 and TRBJ2-7; 7 bases are a match to TRBD1. The CDR3 totals 16 residues. Germline V lookup: CDR1 MNHEY, CDR2 SVGEGT. Trimming removed 5 bases from V and 2 bases from J; junction bases left unmatched: 12. CDR3: CASSPTTGSLAYEQYF. CDR3 DNA sequence: TGTGCCAGCAGTCCGACGACAGGGTCCCTAGCCTACGAGCAGTACTTC.

V and J are TRBV2 and TRBJ1-2; possible D gene TRBD1, 5 bases. Deletions cut 8 bases from V and 0 bases from J, with 13 bases between. The germline CDR1 and CDR2 sequences are SNHLY and FYNNEI. This CDR3 contains 14 residues. Here the CDR3 reads CASRGEHTNYGYTF. For the CDR3, the DNA is TGTGCCAGCCGGGGGGAGCACACTAACTATGGCTACACCTTC.

A few counts support this clonotype. The chain links TRBV7-2 to TRBJ2-7; D unclear. Looked up from germline, CDR1 is SGHTA and CDR2 is FQGNSA. CDR3 length equals 14 residues. The V and J ends lost 3 bases and 6 bases respectively, with 15 bases between them. DNA of the CDR3: TGTGCCAGCAGCTTGGGCTTGGCTTGGGGCGAGCAGTACTTC. Translated, it gives CASSLGLAWGEQYF.

This clonotype was picked up many times. The gene calls are TRBV12-3 or TRBV12-4 and TRBJ1-5; maybe TRBD1 (5 bases). Trimming shortened V by 4 bases and J by 12 bases, and 19 bases separated the two germline ends. This CDR3 region has 14 residues. The chain's CDR3 is CASSWGDLIGRQHF. The CDR3 coding sequence is TGTGCCAGCAGTTGGGGGGACCTAATAGGTCGCCAGCATTTT.